A selection of T cell receptor beta chains follows, all from one sample in a study of blood T cell repertoires in COVID-19. Only in-frame clones appear in the TCRdb table, and some are missing; sequencing was by immunoSEQ multiplex PCR. The profile shows roughly 180,000 clones, more than 70% of them singletons. Sequenced material: PBMCs or T cells enriched from blood (not recorded which). All receptors derive from a woman aged 45-59 years in a cohort exposed to, infected with or recovered from COVID-19 (not recorded which). Both conserved end residues are part of each CDR3. Fields, in order: D gene, J gene, V gene, clone size, CDR3 DNA, CDR3 protein. A D gene is named only where the DNA matches it firmly. Expanded clones get a size class; other rows say once, few or many, or leave the size out.

>TRBD2|TRBJ2-7|TRBV11-2|.
TGTGCCAGCAGCTTAGGGGGTCGGCCGGGGGGAACCTACGAGCAGTACTTC
CASSLGGRPGGTYEQYF
>.|TRBJ1-3|TRBV6-5|.
TGTGCCAGCAGTTACTCGAAGGCAGGGGATGGAAACACCATATATTTT
CASSYSKAGDGNTIYF
>.|TRBJ2-2|TRBV6-4|.
TGTGCCAGCAGTGCACAGACCGGGGAGCTGTTTTTT
CASSAQTGELFF
>.|TRBJ1-4|TRBV30|few
TGTGCCTGGAGTGTTGGAGGACTTAATGAAAAACTGTTTTTT
CAWSVGGLNEKLFF
>.|TRBJ2-5|TRBV6-2/TRBV6-3|once
TGTGCCAGCAGTTATTACAGCCAAGAGACCCAGTACTTC
CASSYYSQETQYF
>.|TRBJ2-1|TRBV6-1|.
TGTGCCAGCAGTGAACCCGGGGGAGGGGGCAATGAGCAGTTCTTC
CASSEPGGGGNEQFF
>.|TRBJ1-1|TRBV28|.
TGTGCCACCTTGGGGAGGACTGAAGCTTTCTTT
CATLGRTEAFF
>.|TRBJ1-5|TRBV19|once
TGTGCCAGTAGTATATCCGGGAACCCCCTTGATCAGCCCCAGCATTTT
CASSISGNPLDQPQHF
>.|TRBJ2-7|TRBV7-6|.
TGTGCCAGCAGCCTCCTCCCCCAGGTAGAGATACCCTACGAGCAGTACTTC
CASSLLPQVEIPYEQYF
>TRBD2|TRBJ2-2|TRBV5-1|.
TGCGCCAGCAGCTTAACCGGGACTAGCGGGAGCCCCGGGGAGCTGTTTTTT
CASSLTGTSGSPGELFF
>.|TRBJ1-4|TRBV7-9|many
TGTGCCAGCACATCCGGGGGAACTAATGAAAAACTGTTTTTT
CASTSGGTNEKLFF
>.|TRBJ1-2|TRBV25-1|.
TGTGCCAGCGGGGGCAGGGGTTATGGCTACACCTTC
CASGGRGYGYTF
>.|TRBJ2-3|TRBV5-4|.
TGTGCCAGCAGCTTGGACGGGAGTAGTACAGATACGCAGTATTTT
CASSLDGSSTDTQYF
>.|TRBJ2-2|TRBV14|.
TGTGCCAGCAGCCAAGAATGGCTAGCGAACACCGGGGAGCTGTTTTTT
CASSQEWLANTGELFF
>TRBD2|TRBJ2-5|TRBV5-4|once
TGTGCCAGCAGCTTCGGGGGGGTTGGGAGAGAGACCCAGTACTTC
CASSFGGVGRETQYF
>TRBD2|TRBJ2-7|TRBV7-9|few
TGTGCCAGCAGCTTATCCCCTAGCGGGGGCTACGAGCAGTACTTC
CASSLSPSGGYEQYF
>.|TRBJ2-7|TRBV11-2|.
TGTGCCAGCAGCTCCTTGTGGAGTTACGAGCAGTACTTC
CASSSLWSYEQYF
>.|TRBJ2-2|TRBV6-4|.
TGTGCCAGCAGTGTAGACCCTAGCACCGGGGAGCTGTTTTTT
CASSVDPSTGELFF
>.|TRBJ2-7|TRBV7-6|.
TGTGCCAGCAGCTTAGCGCCACAGTCCTACGAGCAGTACTTC
CASSLAPQSYEQYF
>.|TRBJ2-3|TRBV3-1/TRBV3-2|.
TGTGCCAGCAGCCATGGTAGCGGAAGCACAGATACGCAGTATTTT
CASSHGSGSTDTQYF
>TRBD1|TRBJ1-5|TRBV28|.
TGTGCCAGCAGTTTTCAATCGATTACAGGGGCATTAGCTCAGCCCCAGCATTTT
CASSFQSITGALAQPQHF
>.|TRBJ2-3|TRBV2|once
TGTGCCAGCAACATTCGAGCGGGTTCTTCAGATACGCAGTATTTT
CASNIRAGSSDTQYF
>TRBD1|TRBJ1-4|TRBV6-6|.
TGTGCCAGCAGGCGACAGGGGGCAGGGGATGAAAAACTGTTTTTT
CASRRQGAGDEKLFF
>TRBD1|TRBJ1-6|TRBV10-3|.
TGTGCCATCAGTCAGGGGGCGGGATATAATTCACCCCTCCACTTT
CAISQGAGYNSPLHF
>.|TRBJ2-4|TRBV6-1|once
TGTGCCAGCAGTGAACGAACGGACAGCATCAAGATAGCCAAAAACATTCAGTACTTC
CASSERTDSIKIAKNIQYF
>.|TRBJ2-5|TRBV30|.
TGTGCCTGGAGTGTAAGAAGGGGGGGGAAAGAGACCCAGTACTTC
CAWSVRRGGKETQYF
>TRBD1|TRBJ1-2|TRBV7-2|few
TGTGCCAGCAGCCCGACAGGGGATGGCTACACCTTC
CASSPTGDGYTF
>.|TRBJ1-5|TRBV10-2|.
TGCGCCAGCAGTGAGTTCCGGGACAATCAGCCCCAGCATTTT
CASSEFRDNQPQHF
>TRBD1|TRBJ1-3|TRBV7-8|.
TGTGCCAGCAGCTACCCGGGACAGGGGGTTTCGGCTGGAAACACCATATATTTT
CASSYPGQGVSAGNTIYF
>.|TRBJ1-1|TRBV18|.
TGTGCCAGCTCACCTGTGGTGCAGTTCGACACTGAAGCTTTCTTT
CASSPVVQFDTEAFF
>TRBD2|TRBJ2-5|TRBV11-2|.
TGTGCCAGCAGCTTAGACGCGCGGGGGCAAGAGACCCAGTACTTC
CASSLDARGQETQYF
>.|TRBJ2-5|TRBV7-6|.
TGTGCCAGCAGTTCAGGGGGGGAGACCCAGTACTTC
CASSSGGETQYF
>TRBD1|TRBJ1-2|TRBV29-1|.
TGCAGCGTTGCCGGACAGGGATATGGCTACACCTTC
CSVAGQGYGYTF
>.|TRBJ1-3|TRBV2|.
TGTGCCAGCAGAGCACAGGGTGGAAACACCATATATTTT
CASRAQGGNTIYF
>.|TRBJ2-1|TRBV5-1|.
TGCGCCAGCAGCCCTGACATAGCGGCTTCCTACAATGAGCAGTTCTTC
CASSPDIAASYNEQFF
>.|TRBJ2-2|TRBV6-5|few
TGTGCCAGCCGGAGGAACACCGGGGAGCTGTTTTTT
CASRRNTGELFF
>.|TRBJ2-2|TRBV6-2/TRBV6-3|.
TGTGCCAGCAGTTCCGACGGCGACCAACGTAGGAGCACCGGGGAGCTGTTTTTT
CASSSDGDQRRSTGELFF
>.|TRBJ2-7|TRBV27|.
TGTGCCAGCAGCGACCGGGACTCCTACTACGAGCAGTACTTC
CASSDRDSYYEQYF
>TRBD2|TRBJ2-3|TRBV2|.
TGTGCCAGCAGGTCTTTCGTCGGACTAGCAAAAATGGATACGCAGTATTTT
CASRSFVGLAKMDTQYF
>TRBD1|TRBJ1-2|TRBV27|.
TGTGCCAGCAGTCCTATCAGGGACAGGGGCCCAGCTAACTATGGCTACACCTTC
CASSPIRDRGPANYGYTF
>TRBD1|TRBJ2-5|TRBV4-1|.
TGCGCCAGCAGCACATATGGGGGACAGGCCCAAGAGACCCAGTACTTC
CASSTYGGQAQETQYF
>.|TRBJ2-7|TRBV21-1|.
TGTGCCAGCAGCAGGGGCAGAATTTACGAGCAGTACTTC
CASSRGRIYEQYF
>.|TRBJ2-1|TRBV19|once
TGTGCCAGTAGTATAGGTGGGGGCCAGACGATATACAATGAGCAGTTCTTC
CASSIGGGQTIYNEQFF
>TRBD1|TRBJ2-7|TRBV28|.
TGTGCCAGCAGTTCTTTAATACAGGGGCCCTACGAGCAGTACTTC
CASSSLIQGPYEQYF
>TRBD1|TRBJ2-7|TRBV5-3|.
TGTGCCAGAAGCTGTCCGGGACAGGGAATTGCCGAGCAGTACTTC
CARSCPGQGIAEQYF
>.|TRBJ1-1|TRBV4-1|.
TGCGCCAGCAGCCACCCCCGGGGGAGGGACACTGAAGCTTTCTTT
CASSHPRGRDTEAFF
>TRBD1|TRBJ1-6|TRBV11-2|.
TGTGCCAGCAGGCAAGACAGGGGTTCACCCCTCCACTTT
CASRQDRGSPLHF
>.|TRBJ1-3|TRBV18|.
TGTGCCAGCTCACCAGAGCTATCTCTGGGAAACACCATATATTTT
CASSPELSLGNTIYF